Only one count was recorded for the clone carrying this TCR beta chain. Its matching antigen is unknown. The record originates from a study of blood T cells in healthy people across ages. No fewer than 5.5 micrograms of total RNA were isolated from every sample. Sample-barcoded 5' priming and a J-beta primer mix drove a second PCR of roughly 7 to 11 cycles. TCRdb fed the 5' RACE reads into MiXCR, producing one record per CDR3 protein. In the table there are about 780,000 distinct CDR3 sequences, 35% to 60% of which are singletons. Study-wide findings and caveats: Getting older went along with TCR beta diversity per million T cells dropping roughly linearly. Possibly confounding the expanded clonotype changes was the fact that donor CMV status was unknown. Long-lived and aged donors differed, with more naive CD4+ cells and higher diversity in the long-lived.

J was trimmed by 4 bases and V by 6 bases; bases with no gene match: 6. The CDR3 loop spans 15 amino acids. Per germline, CDR1 DFQATT and CDR2 SNEGSKA (reference sequence). Sequenced material: blood. The chain joins TRBV20-1 to TRBJ2-1; 13 nucleotides match TRBD2. The origin of this receptor is a man older than 75 in good health. The CDR3 nucleotides read TGCAGTGCGTCAACTAGCGGGAGGGGATACAATGAGCAGTTCTTC. Amino acid sequence: CSASTSGRGYNEQFF.